The 13 T cell receptor beta chains listed next were all sequenced from one sample in a study of blood T cells in healthy people across ages. For the second PCR, which ran for 7 to 11 cycles, a sample-barcoded 5' primer and a J-beta primer mix were used. TCRdb ran MiXCR on the 5' RACE reads and lists one entry per CDR3 protein. The repertoire holds around 1,700,000 distinct CDR3 sequences, with roughly 28% as singletons. The sequencing sample was made of blood. These receptors were taken from a woman under 40 in good health.

The chain links TRBV7-6 to TRBJ2-1; 10 positions match TRBD2. Germline V gene data show CDR1 as SGHVS and CDR2 as FNYEAQ. V lost 6 bases and J lost 7; bases outside the gene matches: 12. This CDR3 contains 16 residues. CDR3 in amino acids: CASSHQTSGRGNEQFF. For the CDR3, the DNA is TGTGCCAGCAGTCACCAGACCAGCGGGAGGGGGAATGAGCAGTTCTTC. The whole variable domain, filled in from reference TRBV7-6 and TRBJ2-1, reads GAGVSQSPRYKVTKRGQDVALRCDPISGHVSLYWYRQALGQGPEFLTYFNYEAQQDKSGLPNDRFSAERPEGSISTLTIQRTEQRDSAMYRCASSHQTSGRGNEQFFGPGTRLTVL.

Only a few counts were recorded for this clonotype. CDR3 sequence reads: CASRSPGGLSGNEQFF. The CDR3 DNA reads TGCGCCAGCCGAAGCCCGGGAGGACTATCCGGCAATGAGCAGTTCTTC. The V gene is TRBV5-1, the J gene TRBJ2-1; 7 bases match TRBD2. After removal of 7 bases from V and 6 bases from J, the junction contained 16 bases not matched to a gene. Germline CDR1 is SGHRS and CDR2 is YFSETQ. The CDR3 covers 16 residues.

This sequence joins TRBV4-2 and TRBJ2-5, with D maybe TRBD2 (6 bases). The V end was cut by 4 bases, the J end by 5 bases, with 11 bases between. Germline assignment: CDR1 LGHNA and CDR2 YNFKEQ. The length of the CDR3 is 13 residues. CDR3 protein: CASSRGERETQYF. In nucleotides, the CDR3 is TGTGCCAGCAGCCGGGGGGAGAGGGAGACCCAGTACTTC.

This clonotype appeared a few times. The chain employs TRBV24-1 and TRBJ1-2; D gene unclear. Trimming cost V 3 bases and J 7 bases, with 11 bases left between them. CDR1 is KGHDR and CDR2 is SFDVKD in the germline V gene. The CDR3 consists of 13 residues. This CDR3 reads CATSDLAWGGYTF. In DNA form, the CDR3 reads TGTGCCACCAGTGATCTTGCCTGGGGTGGCTACACCTTC.

This clonotype occurred many times. The rearrangement links TRBV12-3 or TRBV12-4 to TRBJ2-6, with no clear D. V lost 7 bases to trimming and J lost 3 bases, with 4 bases between them. The CDR3 extends over 12 amino acids. This chain's CDR3 is CASKVGANVLTF. As DNA, the CDR3 is TGTGCCAGCAAGGTTGGGGCCAACGTCCTGACTTTC.

V usage is TRBV30 and J usage is TRBJ1-6; D gene uncertain. Per germline, CDR1 GTSNPN and CDR2 SVGIG (reference sequence). The CDR3 loop spans 15 amino acids. With 4 bases removed from V and 7 bases from J, the gap between germline ends came to 17 bases. The CDR3 reads CAWNPLRQKNSPLHF. The DNA for the CDR3 is TGTGCCTGGAATCCCCTGAGGCAGAAGAATTCACCCCTCCACTTT.

The chain employs TRBV28 and TRBJ1-5, with TRBD1 as a possible D gene (6 bases). The length of the CDR3 is 16 residues. Germline V gene lookup returns CDR1 MDHEN and CDR2 SYDVKM. Trimming left V 7 bases short and J 0 bases short, with 16 bases between. The CDR3 DNA sequence: TGTGCCAGCAACCAAGGGGGGGCGTTTAGCAATCAGCCCCAGCATTTT. This gives the protein CASNQGGAFSNQPQHF.

The CDR3 sequence: CASSSGGRAGDAQYF. The CDR3 nucleotides are TGTGCCAGCAGTTCTGGCGGGAGGGCCGGGGATGCGCAGTATTTT. The chain recombines TRBV12-3 or TRBV12-4 with TRBJ2-3; 9 positions agree with TRBD2. The CDR3 sequence is 15 residues long. J gave up 10 bases and V 4 bases, and 12 bases lay outside the gene matches.

The chain is built from TRBV12-3 or TRBV12-4 and TRBJ2-7; TRBD2 might be the D (6 bases). V was clipped by 2 bases and J by 5 bases, with 19 bases between them. The CDR3 length is 16 residues. The CDR3 bases are TGTGCCAGCAGTTTAAGGGGCGGCGGGATCGGGGACGAGCAGTACTTC. Protein sequence: CASSLRGGGIGDEQYF.

This chain connects TRBV15 to TRBJ2-2; 7 bases fit TRBD1. The V gene end was trimmed by 3 bases and the J gene end by 2 bases; junction bases not matched to a gene: 3. Germline V gene data show CDR1 as LNHNV and CDR2 as YYDKDF (reference sequence). The CDR3 loop spans 15 amino acids. CDR3 sequence: CATSSRDSNTGELFF. The CDR3 DNA is TGTGCCACCAGCAGCCGGGACAGCAACACCGGGGAGCTGTTTTTT.

V usage is TRBV12-3 or TRBV12-4 and J usage is TRBJ1-4; TRBD1 is a possible D gene (6 bases). The CDR3 covers 13 residues. V dropped 5 bases and J dropped 11 bases, with 15 bases sitting between them. The CDR3 here is CASSTIQGNKLFF. The CDR3 DNA is TGTGCCAGCAGTACTATACAGGGAAATAAACTGTTTTTT.

The J gene is TRBJ2-3, the V gene TRBV7-2, with a weak D call TRBD2 (6 bases). Germline CDR1 reads SGHTA; CDR2 reads FQGNSA. V dropped 7 bases and J dropped 7 bases, with 21 bases sitting between them. This CDR3 has 15 amino acids. DNA for the CDR3: TGTGCCAGCACCCCTTCCGGCGGGGATACTTATACGCAGTATTTT. Its protein is CASTPSGGDTYTQYF.

This clonotype was picked up many times. This chain uses TRBV20-1 with TRBJ2-6; the D is unclear. The germline gives CDR1 DFQATT, CDR2 SNEGSKA (reference sequence). V was pared by 3 bases and J by 0 bases, with 9 bases between. The CDR3 loop spans 15 amino acids. Here the CDR3 DNA reads TGCAGTGCTAGCTGGCCGTCCTCTGGGGCCAACGTCCTGACTTTC. Translating gives CSASWPSSGANVLTF.